The T cell receptor beta chain under discussion was sequenced for a study of post-analysis software for immune sequencing data. The CDR3 is 15 amino acids. V was pared by 4 bases and J by 6 bases, with 18 bases between. From germline, CDR1 is SGHKS and CDR2 YYEKEE (reference sequence). The library was made from cDNA and included unique molecular identifiers. TCRdb processed the PCR reads anew with MiXCR; each CDR3 protein has one entry. The sample has about 200,000 distinct CDR3 sequences, over 25% seen once. This clonotype was recorded many times. Its specificity is unknown. Whole-study findings and limits: Comparison with controls showed significantly lower normalized Chao1 diversity in multiple sclerosis patients. Patients showed TRBV5-6, TRBV5-1 and TRBV20-1 among five TRBV segments more frequent than in controls.

The sequence came from a girl under 18 with multiple sclerosis. The chain has TRBV5-5 and TRBJ2-3, with D possibly being TRBD2 (6 bases). The sample consisted of blood. CDR3 DNA sequence: TGTGCCAGCAGCAAATCCGGGACTCAGAGGGATACGCAGTATTTT. Protein sequence: CASSKSGTQRDTQYF.